One and the same sample provided the 11 T cell receptor beta chains below, sequenced in a study of cytomegalovirus exposure and HLA in healthy donors. Primers: 60 Vbeta forward and 13 Jbeta reverse. Assay: immunoSEQ multiplex PCR; the TCRdb copy retains only in-frame clones and omits some. Here the sample spans some 170,000 clones, around 80% being singletons. The sequencing sample was made of PBMCs. These receptor sequences come from a woman between 55 and 75 years old in good health and CMV-seropositive.

This chain joins TRBV11-1 and TRBJ1-3; no definite D call. The CDR3 covers 17 residues. Germline assignment: CDR1 SGHAT and CDR2 FQDESV (reference sequence). Trimming stripped 5 bases from V and 0 bases from J, with 17 bases between. In nucleotides, the CDR3 is TGTGCCAGCAGCCGAGCCGGGAGGCAGGCCTCTGGAAACACCATATATTTT. This sequence encodes CASSRAGRQASGNTIYF. Looking up the rest from reference TRBV11-1 and TRBJ1-3 gives the full variable domain: EAEVAQSPRYKITEKSQAVAFWCDPISGHATLYWYRQILGQGPELLVQFQDESVVDDSQLPKDRFSAERLKGVDSTLKIQPAELGDSAMYLCASSRAGRQASGNTIYFGEGSWLTVV.

The chain employs TRBV7-6 and TRBJ2-3; 11 bases agree with TRBD2. From germline, CDR1 is SGHVS and CDR2 FNYEAQ. Trimming cost V 1 base and J 3 bases; bases outside gene matches: 3. This CDR3 has 16 amino acids. CDR3 DNA: TGTGCCAGCAGCTTAGTGGGGACTAGCGGTACAGATACGCAGTATTTT. It is translated as CASSLVGTSGTDTQYF.

The chain couples TRBV14 to TRBJ2-7; 10 positions match TRBD2. The CDR3 is 15 amino acids. The V gene end was trimmed by 6 bases and the J gene end by 7 bases; junction bases not matched to a gene: 12. The germline CDR1 and CDR2 sequences are SGHDN and FVKESK. The CDR3 protein is CASRLSGGATWEQYF. The CDR3 DNA reads as TGTGCCAGCAGGCTAAGCGGGGGGGCTACTTGGGAGCAGTACTTC.

CDR3 residues: CASSEVRGRNAEAFF. The CDR3 DNA follows: TGTGCCAGCAGTGAAGTAAGGGGGCGTAACGCTGAAGCTTTCTTT. The V call is TRBV2, the J call TRBJ1-1; the match to TRBD1 covers 7 bases. The CDR3 totals 15 residues. V was clipped by 1 base and J by 6 bases; unmatched bases: 8. The germline gives CDR1 SNHLY, CDR2 FYNNEI.

The rearrangement joins TRBV13 to TRBJ1-3, with unresolved D. There are 18 residues in the CDR3. The V end lost 0 bases, the J end lost 0 bases, and 15 bases lay between the germline ends. Germline V gene sequence: CDR1 PRHDT, CDR2 FYEKMQ (reference sequence). As DNA, the CDR3 is TGTGCCAGCAGCTTAGGGAAAGGAGACGGAAGCTCTGGAAACACCATATATTTT. It specifies CASSLGKGDGSSGNTIYF.

This chain uses TRBV27 with TRBJ2-7, with D possibly being TRBD1 (6 bases). Germline V gene data show CDR1 as MNHEY and CDR2 as SMNVEV (reference sequence). Trimming pared 3 bases from V and 3 bases from J, leaving 12 bases between. The CDR3 is 14 residues long. CDR3 coding DNA: TGTGCCAGCAGTTTGGACAGTCAAGGCTACGAGCAGTACTTC. Its protein product is CASSLDSQGYEQYF.

Worth noting for this clone: The same CDR3 arises from other DNA sequences in this sample as well. The J gene is TRBJ1-1, the V gene TRBV27; possibly TRBD1 for D (6 bases). The germline V gene encodes CDR1 MNHEY and CDR2 SMNVEV (reference sequence). The length of the CDR3 is 14 residues. V was cut by 5 bases and J by 4 bases, with 14 bases left in between. The CDR3 is CASSARGFGTEAFF. In DNA form, the CDR3 reads TGTGCCAGCAGTGCCAGGGGATTCGGCACTGAAGCTTTCTTT.

The CDR3 nucleotides read TGCGCCAGCAGCTTGCTAGCGGGAGCCAATTACAATGAGCAGTTCTTC. This translates into CASSLLAGANYNEQFF. The chain combines TRBV5-1 with TRBJ2-1; TRBD2 agrees at 10 bases. V was pared by 1 base and J by 4 bases, with 5 bases of the junction left unmatched. CDR3 length: 16 residues. CDR1 is SGHRS and CDR2 is YFSETQ in the germline V gene. Full variable domain (outside the CDR3, taken from reference TRBV5-1 and TRBJ2-1): KAGVTQTPRYLIKTRGQQVTLSCSPISGHRSVSWYQQTPGQGLQFLFEYFSETQRNKGNFPGRFSGRQFSNSRSEMNVSTLELGDSALYLCASSLLAGANYNEQFFGPGTRLTVL.

The rearrangement joins TRBV7-3 to TRBJ2-1; D is ambiguous. CDR1 SGHTA and CDR2 FQGTGA come from the germline V gene. The CDR3 is made up of 13 amino acids. Between the trimmed V and J ends, which lost 2 bases and 5 bases, there was a span of 7 bases. CDR3 coding DNA: TGTGCCAGCAGCTTACGGGTTAACAATGAGCAGTTCTTC. Translating gives CASSLRVNNEQFF. The variable domain in full, completed from reference TRBV7-3 and TRBJ2-1, reads GAGVSQTPSNKVTEKGKYVELRCDPISGHTALYWYRQSLGQGPEFLIYFQGTGAADDSGLPNDRFFAVRPEGSVSTLKIQRTERGDSAVYLCASSLRVNNEQFFGPGTRLTVL.

This clone was seen just once. The rearrangement joins TRBV4-1 to TRBJ2-3; possible D gene TRBD2, 6 bases. Between the trimmed V and J ends, which lost 4 bases and 8 bases, there was a span of 16 bases. The CDR3 runs 14 residues. Germline CDR1 reads MGHRA; CDR2 reads YSYEKL. This CDR3 reads CASSPGRLGGTQYF. The CDR3 DNA reads as TGCGCCAGCAGCCCTGGCCGCCTCGGGGGTACGCAGTATTTT.

The rearrangement links TRBV5-4 to TRBJ2-3, with D uncertain. V was shortened by 4 bases and J by 2 bases, with 11 bases between the two germline ends. The CDR3 runs to 14 residues. Per germline, CDR1 SGHNT and CDR2 YYREEE (reference sequence). The CDR3 protein is CASSLVSTTDTQYF. The CDR3 region has the DNA TGTGCCAGCAGCCTTGTTAGCACCACAGATACGCAGTATTTT.